The clone carrying this TCR beta chain has a single count. Relapse was seen in all patients after autologous stem cell transplantation, and brentuximab vedotin exposure was variable. This specimen belongs to a study of PD-1 blockade in classical Hodgkin lymphoma. V lost 0 bases and J lost 4; bases outside the gene matches: 14. CDR3 length equals 18 residues. Germline loops: CDR1 SQVTM, CDR2 ANQGSEA. Sequencing used immunoSEQ multiplex PCR; TCRdb keeps in-frame clones, though not all of them. Here the sample spans tens of thousands of clones, under 95% being singletons. The rearrangement joins TRBV29-1 to TRBJ1-2, with 10 bases matching TRBD1. This sequence was found in a human donor with classical Hodgkin lymphoma. The sequences come from peripheral blood mononuclear cells (PBMCs), collected at baseline. The CDR3 reads CSVEDEGDRGPLIYGYTF. The DNA for the CDR3 is TGCAGCGTTGAAGATGAGGGGGACAGGGGACCGCTAATCTATGGCTACACCTTC.